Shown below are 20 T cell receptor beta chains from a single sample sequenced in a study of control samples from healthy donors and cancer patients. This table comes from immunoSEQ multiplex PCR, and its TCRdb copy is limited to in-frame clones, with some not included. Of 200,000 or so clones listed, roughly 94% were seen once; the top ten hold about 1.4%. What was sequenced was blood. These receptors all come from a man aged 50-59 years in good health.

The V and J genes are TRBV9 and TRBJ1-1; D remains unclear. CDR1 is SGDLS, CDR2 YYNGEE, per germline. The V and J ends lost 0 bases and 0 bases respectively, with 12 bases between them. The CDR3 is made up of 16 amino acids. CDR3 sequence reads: CASSVAGGSMNTEAFF. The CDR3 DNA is TGTGCCAGCAGCGTAGCTGGCGGGTCCATGAACACTGAAGCTTTCTTT.

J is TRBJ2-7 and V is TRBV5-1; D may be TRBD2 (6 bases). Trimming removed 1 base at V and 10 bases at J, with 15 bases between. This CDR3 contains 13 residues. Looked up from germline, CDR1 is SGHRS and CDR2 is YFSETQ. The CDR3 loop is CASSLSGGAAQYV. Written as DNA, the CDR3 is TGCGCCAGCAGCTTGTCCGGGGGTGCCGCACAGTACGTC.

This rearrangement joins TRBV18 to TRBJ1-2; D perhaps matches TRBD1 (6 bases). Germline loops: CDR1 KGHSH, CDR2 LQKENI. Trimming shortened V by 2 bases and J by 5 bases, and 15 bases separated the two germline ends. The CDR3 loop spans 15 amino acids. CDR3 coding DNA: TGTGCCAGCTCACCAGAAAGGGGGAGCGGGTATGGCTACACCTTC. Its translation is CASSPERGSGYGYTF.

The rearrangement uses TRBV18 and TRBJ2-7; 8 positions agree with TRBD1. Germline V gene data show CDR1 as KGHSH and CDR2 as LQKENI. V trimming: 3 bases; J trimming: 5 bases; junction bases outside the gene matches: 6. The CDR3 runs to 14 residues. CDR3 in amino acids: CASSPDRVRHEQYF. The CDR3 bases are TGTGCCAGCTCACCGGACAGGGTACGGCACGAGCAGTACTTC.

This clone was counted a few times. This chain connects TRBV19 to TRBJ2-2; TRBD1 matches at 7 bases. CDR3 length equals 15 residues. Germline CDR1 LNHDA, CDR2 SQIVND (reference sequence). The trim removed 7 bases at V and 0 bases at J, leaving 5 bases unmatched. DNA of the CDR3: TGTGCCAGTAATAGGGGACAGCCGAACACCGGGGAGCTGTTTTTT. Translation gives CASNRGQPNTGELFF.

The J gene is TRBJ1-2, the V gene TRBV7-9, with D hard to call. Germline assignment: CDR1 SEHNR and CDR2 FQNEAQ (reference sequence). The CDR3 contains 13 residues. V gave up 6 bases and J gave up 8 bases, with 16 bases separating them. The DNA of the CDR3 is TGTGCCAGCAGACAAAGAAGGGTGGGAGGCTACACCTTC. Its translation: CASRQRRVGGYTF.

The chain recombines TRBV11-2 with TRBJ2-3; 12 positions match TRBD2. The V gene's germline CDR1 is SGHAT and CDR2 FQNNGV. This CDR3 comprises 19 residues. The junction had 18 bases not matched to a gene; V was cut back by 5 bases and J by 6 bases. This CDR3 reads CASSRTTSGGPRGFDTQYF. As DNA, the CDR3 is TGTGCCAGCAGCCGGACAACTAGCGGGGGGCCTCGGGGCTTTGATACGCAGTATTTT.

Here the CDR3 reads CASSVGSSGGFNEQFF. The CDR3 DNA sequence: TGTGCCAGCAGCGTAGGAAGTAGCGGGGGATTCAATGAGCAGTTCTTC. The chain carries TRBV9 and TRBJ2-1, with 9 bases fitting TRBD2. The CDR3 is 16 residues long. The germline V gene encodes CDR1 SGDLS and CDR2 YYNGEE. V shed 0 bases and J 6 bases; nucleotides not matched to a gene: 7.

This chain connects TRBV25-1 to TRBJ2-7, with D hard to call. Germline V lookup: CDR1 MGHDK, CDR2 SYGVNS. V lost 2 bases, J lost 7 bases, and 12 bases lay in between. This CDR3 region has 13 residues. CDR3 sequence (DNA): TGTGCCAGCAGTGAACCTATTACGTGGGAGCAGTACTTC. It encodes CASSEPITWEQYF.

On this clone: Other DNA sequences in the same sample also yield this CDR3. The CDR3 region has the DNA TGTGCCAGCAGCGTGTTACAGGGGGGGCAAGGCGGGGAGCTGTTTTTT. This translates into CASSVLQGGQGGELFF. V is TRBV9 and J is TRBJ2-2, with D maybe TRBD1 (8 bases). The V gene's germline CDR1 is SGDLS and CDR2 YYNGEE. V dropped 2 bases and J dropped 7 bases, with 18 bases sitting between them. The CDR3 runs to 16 residues.

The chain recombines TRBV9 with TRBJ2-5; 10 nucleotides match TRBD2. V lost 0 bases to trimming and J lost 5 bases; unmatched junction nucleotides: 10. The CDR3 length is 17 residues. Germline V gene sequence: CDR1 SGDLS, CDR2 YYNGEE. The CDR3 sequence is CASSVETSSGGRETQYF. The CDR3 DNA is TGTGCCAGCAGCGTAGAAACCTCTAGCGGGGGCCGGGAGACCCAGTACTTC.

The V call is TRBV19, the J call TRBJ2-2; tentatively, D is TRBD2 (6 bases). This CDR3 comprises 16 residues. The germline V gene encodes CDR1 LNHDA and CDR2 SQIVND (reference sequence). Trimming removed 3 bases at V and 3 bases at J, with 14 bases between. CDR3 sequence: CASSIDPPGDTGELFF. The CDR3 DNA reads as TGTGCCAGTAGTATTGACCCACCGGGGGACACCGGGGAGCTGTTTTTT.

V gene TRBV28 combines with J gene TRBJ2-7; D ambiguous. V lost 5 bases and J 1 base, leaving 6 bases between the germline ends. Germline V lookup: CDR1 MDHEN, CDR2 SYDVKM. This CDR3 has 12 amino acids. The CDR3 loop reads CASSRVSYEQYV. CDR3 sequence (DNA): TGTGCCAGCAGTCGGGTATCCTACGAGCAGTACGTC.

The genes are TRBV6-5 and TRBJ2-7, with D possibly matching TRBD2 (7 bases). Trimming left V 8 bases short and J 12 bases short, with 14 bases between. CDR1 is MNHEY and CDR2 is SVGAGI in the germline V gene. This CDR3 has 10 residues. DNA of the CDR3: TGTGCCAGCTCTGAGGGGGGGCGGTACTTC. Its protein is CASSEGGRYF.

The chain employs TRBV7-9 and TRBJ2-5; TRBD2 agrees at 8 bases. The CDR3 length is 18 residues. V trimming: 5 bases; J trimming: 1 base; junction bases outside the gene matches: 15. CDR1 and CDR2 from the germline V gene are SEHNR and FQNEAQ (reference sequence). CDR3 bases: TGTGCCAGCAGCCCTACTAGCGGAGGTGGCTTAATCCAAGAGACCCAGTACTTC. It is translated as CASSPTSGGGLIQETQYF.

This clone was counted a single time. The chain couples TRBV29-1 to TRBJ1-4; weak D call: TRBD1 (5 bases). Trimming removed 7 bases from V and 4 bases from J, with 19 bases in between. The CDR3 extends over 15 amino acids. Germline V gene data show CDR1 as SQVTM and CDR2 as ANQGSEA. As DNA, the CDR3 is TGCAGCGCCGGGACCAGGTCGTCCGATAATGAAAAACTGTTTTTT. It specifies CSAGTRSSDNEKLFF.

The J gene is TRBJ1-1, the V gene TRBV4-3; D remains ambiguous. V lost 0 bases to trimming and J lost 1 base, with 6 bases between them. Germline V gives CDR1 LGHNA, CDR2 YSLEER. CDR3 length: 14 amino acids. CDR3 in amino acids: CASSQDGRNTEAFF. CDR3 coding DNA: TGCGCCAGCAGCCAAGATGGCAGGAACACTGAAGCTTTCTTT.

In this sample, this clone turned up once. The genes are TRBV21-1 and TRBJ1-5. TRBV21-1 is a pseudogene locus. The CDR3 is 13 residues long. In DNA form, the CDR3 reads TGTGCCAGCATCATCTATCCTGGGAAGCCCCAGCATTTT. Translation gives CASIIYPGKPQHF.

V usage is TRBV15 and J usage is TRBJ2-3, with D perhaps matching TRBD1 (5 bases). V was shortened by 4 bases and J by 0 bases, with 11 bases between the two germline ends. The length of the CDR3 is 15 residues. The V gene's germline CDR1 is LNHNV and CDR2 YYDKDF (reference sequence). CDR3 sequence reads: CATSIGQISTDTQYF. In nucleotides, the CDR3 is TGTGCCACCAGCATCGGACAAATTAGCACAGATACGCAGTATTTT.

The CDR3 DNA is TGTGCCAGCATCCGGGGTAGCGGGGGGGCCGGGACCGGGGAGCTGTTTTTT. It codes for CASIRGSGGAGTGELFF. J is TRBJ2-2 and V is TRBV28, with 11 nucleotides matching TRBD2. The CDR3 loop spans 17 amino acids. Germline V lookup: CDR1 MDHEN, CDR2 SYDVKM. V shed 7 bases, J shed 5 bases, and the junction held 12 bases outside the gene matches.